This T cell receptor (beta chain) was sequenced for a study of T cells in Graves' hyperthyroidism and ophthalmopathy (dated by TCRdb to the late 2010s). Background for the entire study: TCR V-J signatures able to tell the groups apart were searched for in a discovery cohort of approximately 95 patients, of whom 43 had Graves' ophthalmopathy and around 58 had stable Graves' hyperthyroidism. The study also compared thyroid tissue and blood T-cell repertoires from five or six Graves' hyperthyroidism patients. Prospective prediction of ophthalmopathy was tested in an independent validation cohort consisting of about 20 hyperthyroidism patients and 15 to 17 patients who later progressed to ophthalmopathy. For training and testing, the roughly 97 patients in the discovery cohort were randomly divided in a 7:3 ratio. After blood sampling, hyperthyroidism patients were treated with methimazole at a starting dose of 30 mg daily, and ophthalmopathy patients were treated with high-dose intravenous methylprednisolone. According to the paper, TCR Vbeta CDR3 sequencing was carried out on about 140 peripheral blood samples, which came from under 50 ophthalmopathy, approximately 72 hyperthyroidism and roughly 17 progressor patients. What the study reported, not specific to this receptor: Sample size was not statistically predetermined, and investigators were not blinded to group allocation. Most expanded thyroid clonotypes (frequency above 0.001) were also detected in blood, a finding suggesting that blood repertoires may reflect thyroid immune responses. In validation, the model predicted progression to ophthalmopathy a median of roughly 6.2 months before onset, with approximately 71% sensitivity and just under 75% specificity. In cross-validation, a model built on a 13 V-J signature told ophthalmopathy apart from stable hyperthyroidism with roughly 87% sensitivity and about 81% specificity, and in testing the same model reached 80%/75%.

The study excluded patients with uncontrolled infections, other autoimmune diseases, pregnancy or lactation. Diagnoses were based on clinical symptoms, serum thyroxine and TRAb, thyroid ultrasound and orbital computed tomography. Total RNA was extracted using Trizol reagent, and RNA quality was assessed on an Agilent 2100 Bioanalyzer. The TCR beta CDR3 regions were amplified from the RNA transcripts. For the first round of RT-PCR on the TCR CDR3, the HTBI primer set was used together with the Qiagen OneStep RT-PCR kit. The libraries were constructed in a second round of multiplex PCR and then size-selected and purified. Sequencing of the libraries was done on an Illumina HiSeq2000 using paired-end 100 bp reads. In the paper's pipeline: SOAPnuke was used to process the raw data, with reads discarded if the reads contained adapters or uncalled bases, had a mean Phred below 15, or lacked an exact constant-primer or identifier match. High-quality paired reads were merged using COPE v1.2.5, and each unique nucleotide sequence was defined as a clonotype. Clonotypes were aligned to IMGT TRBV, TRBD and TRBJ reference segments using MiTCR v1.1. Analysis was restricted to V-J combinations with a frequency above 0.0001, which covered about 99% of repertoires. A TCS score was defined as the ratio of F50 (clonal expansion) to E x V (chaos), with BLOSUM62-based TCRdist applied between CDR3 peptides within each V-J. Welch's t-statistics and random forest reduced roughly 540 V-J features to under 15, which were used in a naive Bayes classifier (R e1071). The Morisita-Horn index was used to measure how similar the thyroid and blood repertoires were. TCRdb trimmed public reads at Q25 via fastp, called clones via MiXCR and kept in-frame beta chains. A single entry per CDR3 protein holds the most common genes and DNA from its merged rows. The V and J calls here are based on TCRdb, not the publication. The sample profile shows 500,000 to 600,000 distinct CDR3 sequences; around 43% of them were found once. The ten largest clones add up to about two fifths of the sample.

This clonotype was counted a few times. Which antigen it targets is not known. No base quality information exists; no much larger clone differs at one position. V is cut by 2 bases and J by 8 bases, and the space between the germline ends is 15 bases. From the cysteine up to the phenylalanine, the CDR3 has a length of 14 residues. This entry keeps only the CDR3 DNA: 42 bases, framed from base 1. CDR1 MGHDK and CDR2 SYGVNS were looked up in the germline V gene. The rearrangement joined TRBV25-1 to TRBJ1-2, with no D gene named confidently. Sequencing input: peripheral blood or thyroid tissue (not recorded which). The source is an adult woman with Graves' disease, either hyperthyroidism or ophthalmopathy (not recorded which). CDR3 protein: CASSEEASVRGYTF. The sequence in DNA is TGTGCCAGCAGTGAAGAAGCCTCCGTGAGGGGCTACACCTTC.